The 32 T cell receptor beta chains presented below share a single source sample, sequenced in a study of T cell responses to AZD1222 COVID-19 vaccine. Only in-frame clones appear in the TCRdb table, and some are missing; sequencing was by immunoSEQ multiplex PCR. Of over 150,000 clones listed, about 91% are singletons. The sample consisted of peripheral blood, taken 28 days after the second AZD1222 dose. The receptors were sampled from an adult who received the AZD1222 COVID-19 vaccine.

The chain employs TRBV6-1 and TRBJ1-3; the D gene is possibly TRBD1 (5 bases). The ends were cut back, 0 bases at V and 6 bases at J, with 15 bases in the middle. The CDR3 runs to 16 residues. The germline V gene encodes CDR1 MNHNS and CDR2 SASEGT. The CDR3 sequence: CASSEATGAGVNTIYF. Here the CDR3 DNA reads TGTGCCAGCAGTGAAGCTACCGGGGCAGGTGTAAACACCATATATTTT.

CDR3 region: CASRKKPGQDMNTEAFF. For the CDR3, the DNA is TGTGCCAGCCGAAAAAAACCGGGACAGGACATGAACACTGAAGCTTTCTTT. The V call is TRBV18, the J call TRBJ1-1; 8 nucleotides agree with TRBD1. This CDR3 is 17 amino acids long. CDR1 and CDR2 (germline): KGHSH, LQKENI. Trimming at V came to 8 bases and at J to 0 bases, leaving 14 bases not matched to a gene.

The chain has TRBV29-1 and TRBJ2-5; D is possibly TRBD1 or TRBD2 (5 bases each). CDR1 is SQVTM and CDR2 is ANQGSEA in the germline V gene. This CDR3 region has 17 residues. V was shortened by 6 bases and J by 1 base, with 24 bases between the two germline ends. Here the CDR3 DNA reads TGCAGCGTCCCTAGTCTTCCGGGGCAATTCTCCCAAGAGACCCAGTACTTC. It translates to CSVPSLPGQFSQETQYF.

The chain uses TRBV5-1 and TRBJ2-5, with TRBD2 identical over 7 bases. This CDR3 has 15 residues. Germline V gene sequence: CDR1 SGHRS, CDR2 YFSETQ. The trim removed 0 bases at V and 0 bases at J, leaving 2 bases unmatched. CDR3 nucleotide sequence: TGCGCCAGCAGCTTGGAAGCGGGGTACCAAGAGACCCAGTACTTC. This gives the protein CASSLEAGYQETQYF.

This chain joins TRBV14 and TRBJ2-3; 8 bases agree with TRBD2. The CDR3 spans 16 residues. The V segment lost 0 bases and the J segment 4 bases; nucleotides outside the gene matches: 6. Germline CDR1 is SGHDN and CDR2 is FVKESK. CDR3 in DNA: TGTGCCAGCAGCCAAGATAGGGGACTAGGGGCAGATACGCAGTATTTT. Its translation is CASSQDRGLGADTQYF.

This sequence joins TRBV12-3 or TRBV12-4 and TRBJ1-2; 10 bases align to TRBD1. With 5 bases clipped from V and 8 bases from J, the junction kept 5 bases outside the gene matches. The CDR3 consists of 13 residues. The CDR3: CASSQWDRGGYTF. CDR3 coding DNA: TGTGCCAGCAGTCAATGGGACAGGGGCGGCTACACCTTC.

This sequence joins TRBV7-3 and TRBJ1-6; D uncertain. The germline V and J ends were trimmed by 1 base and 9 bases, with 13 bases remaining between them. CDR3 length: 15 residues. CDR1 is SGHTA and CDR2 is FQGTGA in the germline V gene. The DNA for the CDR3 is TGTGCCAGCAGCTTAAAAGGAGACGGAGGTTCACCCCTCCACTTT. It specifies CASSLKGDGGSPLHF. Filled out from reference TRBV7-3 and TRBJ1-6, the complete variable domain reads GAGVSQTPSNKVTEKGKYVELRCDPISGHTALYWYRQSLGQGPEFLIYFQGTGAADDSGLPNDRFFAVRPEGSVSTLKIQRTERGDSAVYLCASSLKGDGGSPLHFGNGTRLTVT.

The CDR3 spells CASSPAGRGLENIQYF. The CDR3 DNA reads as TGTGCCAGCAGCCCGGCAGGCAGGGGGCTAGAAAACATTCAGTACTTC. The V gene is TRBV7-9, the J gene TRBJ2-4; 8 positions agree with TRBD1. Germline lookup yields CDR1 SEHNR and CDR2 FQNEAQ (reference sequence). The CDR3 runs 16 residues. The junction had 11 bases not matched to a gene; V was cut back by 5 bases and J by 5 bases.

The V gene is TRBV27, the J gene TRBJ2-7; 7 bases match TRBD1. CDR1 and CDR2 from the germline V gene are MNHEY and SMNVEV (reference sequence). The CDR3 is 15 amino acids. After removal of 4 bases from V and 0 bases from J, the junction contained 6 bases not matched to a gene. Here the CDR3 DNA reads TGTGCCAGCAGTTCCTCTGGGACAGCCTCCTACGAGCAGTACTTC. Translation gives CASSSSGTASYEQYF.

On this clone: At one of its ends the junction is not consistent with the germline gene, which may arise from a read error. The V call is TRBV7-7, the J call TRBJ2-5, with D possibly matching TRBD2 (6 bases). The germline gives CDR1 SSHAT, CDR2 FNYEAQ (reference sequence). CDR3 size: 14 residues. The CDR3 is CASSLGDSGETQYF. The CDR3, as DNA: TGTGCTAGCAGCTTAGGGGACTCGGGGGAGACCCAGTACTTC.

This sequence joins TRBV6-5 and TRBJ1-6; D gene uncertain. The germline V gene has CDR1 MNHEY and CDR2 SVGAGI. There are 12 residues in the CDR3. Trimming pared 6 bases from V and 11 bases from J, leaving 11 bases between. CDR3 in DNA: TGTGCCAGCAGCCCAAGGAGTGCACCCCTCCACTTT. It specifies CASSPRSAPLHF.

The J gene is TRBJ2-3, the V gene TRBV7-2; 8 bases map to TRBD2. This CDR3 spans 15 amino acids. Trimming cost V 1 base and J 3 bases; bases outside gene matches: 3. The germline V gene has CDR1 SGHTA and CDR2 FQGNSA. The CDR3 coding sequence is TGTGCCAGCAGCTTAGTAACGGGGGGGACAGATACGCAGTATTTT. Amino acid sequence: CASSLVTGGTDTQYF.

The chain links TRBV6-2 or TRBV6-3 to TRBJ2-7; D gene ambiguous. The CDR3 has 15 amino acids. The V and J ends lost 0 bases and 1 base respectively, with 10 bases between them. Germline V lookup: CDR1 MNHEY, CDR2 SVGEGT. CDR3 amino acids: CASSYSGPTSYEQYF. The CDR3 DNA is TGTGCCAGCAGTTACTCTGGACCGACTTCCTACGAGCAGTACTTC.

V usage is TRBV7-9 and J usage is TRBJ2-3; D is uncertain. Per the germline V gene, CDR1 is SEHNR and CDR2 is FQNEAQ (reference sequence). The CDR3 length is 12 residues. Trimming shortened V by 5 bases and J by 4 bases, and 7 bases separated the two germline ends. CDR3 in DNA: TGTGCCAGCAGCGTAGGACCAGATACGCAGTATTTT. Amino acids: CASSVGPDTQYF.

The gene calls are TRBV2 and TRBJ2-3; D is ambiguous. Trimming left V 6 bases short and J 2 bases short, with 6 bases between. The germline V gene has CDR1 SNHLY and CDR2 FYNNEI. The CDR3 is 12 residues long. The DNA of the CDR3 is TGTGCCAGCAGGACAAACACAGATACGCAGTATTTT. This sequence encodes CASRTNTDTQYF.

The chain has TRBV3-1 (or the pseudogene TRBV3-2) and TRBJ2-6; TRBD1 agrees at 8 bases. Trimming took 4 bases from V and 0 from J; bases not matched to a gene: 5. The CDR3 extends over 17 amino acids. Germline assignment: CDR1 LGHDT and CDR2 YNNKEL (reference sequence). As DNA, the CDR3 is TGTGCCAGCAGCCCTATTGACAGGGGCTCTGGGGCCAACGTCCTGACTTTC. Its translation: CASSPIDRGSGANVLTF.

The V and J genes are TRBV19 and TRBJ1-5; TRBD1 is a possible D gene (5 bases). The CDR3 length is 17 residues. CDR1 is LNHDA, CDR2 SQIVND, per germline (reference sequence). The germline V and J ends were trimmed by 3 bases and 2 bases, with 17 bases remaining between them. Here the CDR3 reads CASSIGGVGMGNQPQHF. Written as DNA, the CDR3 is TGTGCCAGTAGTATTGGGGGGGTAGGGATGGGCAATCAGCCCCAGCATTTT.

V gene TRBV25-1 combines with J gene TRBJ1-4; D gene unclear. The CDR3 is made up of 14 amino acids. V lost 6 bases, J lost 7 bases, and 15 bases lay in between. Germline V gives CDR1 MGHDK, CDR2 SYGVNS. The CDR3 DNA reads TGTGCCAGCAGCCCCCCCGGGAGGAGTGAAAAACTGTTTTTT. Translating it yields CASSPPGRSEKLFF.

The chain's CDR3 is CASSQREGGNSPLHF. For the CDR3, the DNA is TGTGCCAGCAGCCAGAGGGAAGGGGGTAATTCACCCCTCCACTTT. The V call is TRBV3-1 (or the pseudogene TRBV3-2), the J call TRBJ1-6; possibly TRBD1 for D (6 bases). V dropped 3 bases and J dropped 6 bases, with 12 bases sitting between them. CDR3 length: 15 residues. Per germline, CDR1 LGHDT and CDR2 YNNKEL (reference sequence).

The chain recombines TRBV19 with TRBJ1-4; D might be TRBD1 (5 bases). V lost 9 bases to trimming and J lost 4 bases, with 12 bases between them. CDR3 length: 13 residues. Per germline, CDR1 LNHDA and CDR2 SQIVND (reference sequence). The CDR3 nucleotides read TGTGCCAGCGGGACGGTCCTTAATGAAAAACTGTTTTTT. As protein: CASGTVLNEKLFF.

The J gene is TRBJ1-4, the V gene TRBV5-1, with a possible D match to TRBD1 (5 bases). This CDR3 contains 14 residues. Germline values: CDR1 SGHRS, CDR2 YFSETQ. The ends were cut back, 2 bases at V and 4 bases at J, with 9 bases in the middle. CDR3 loop: CASSLEGFNEKLFF. CDR3 coding DNA: TGCGCCAGCAGCTTAGAGGGGTTTAATGAAAAACTGTTTTTT.

The chain recombines TRBV5-1 with TRBJ2-2; a possible D gene is TRBD1 (6 bases). The CDR3 covers 14 residues. V shed 6 bases and J shed 1 base, with 10 bases lying between them. Germline V gene lookup returns CDR1 SGHRS and CDR2 YFSETQ. CDR3 sequence (DNA): TGCGCCAGCAAAAGACAGGAGAACACCGGGGAGCTGTTTTTT. Protein: CASKRQENTGELFF.

The chain carries TRBV6-5 and TRBJ2-1; D not certain. V was trimmed by 0 bases and J by 6 bases, leaving 15 bases between them. Germline CDR1 reads MNHEY; CDR2 reads SVGAGI. CDR3 length: 16 residues. The CDR3 spells CASSYSSGLMSNEQFF. The CDR3 DNA reads TGTGCCAGCAGTTACTCTTCAGGCCTAATGAGCAATGAGCAGTTCTTC.

The V and J genes are TRBV5-5 and TRBJ2-1; 7 nucleotides agree with TRBD2. V shed 4 bases and J 8 bases; nucleotides not matched to a gene: 18. Germline CDR1 is SGHKS and CDR2 is YYEKEE (reference sequence). CDR3 length: 17 residues. The CDR3: CASSPPGPQLRGDEQFF. CDR3 in DNA: TGTGCCAGCAGCCCCCCCGGCCCACAGCTTCGGGGGGATGAGCAGTTCTTC.

The CDR3 is CASRILAGRSETQYF. The CDR3 DNA follows: TGTGCCAGCAGGATTTTAGCGGGCCGGTCGGAGACCCAGTACTTC. V usage is TRBV6-5 and J usage is TRBJ2-5; 7 nucleotides agree with TRBD2. J was trimmed by 5 bases and V by 6 bases; bases with no gene match: 12. Germline V gene lookup returns CDR1 MNHEY and CDR2 SVGAGI. This CDR3 spans 15 amino acids.

The DNA of the CDR3 is TGTGCCAGCAGCCCGACAGGGTACGAGCAGTACTTC. Protein sequence: CASSPTGYEQYF. The rearrangement uses TRBV11-2 and TRBJ2-7; 7 nucleotides agree with TRBD1. CDR1 and CDR2 (germline): SGHAT, FQNNGV. The CDR3 covers 12 residues. V was pared by 5 bases and J by 4 bases, with 2 bases of the junction left unmatched.

The rearrangement joins TRBV19 to TRBJ2-7, with 10 bases lining up with TRBD2. This CDR3 is 17 amino acids long. With V trimmed by 5 bases and J by 4 bases, 14 bases remained unmatched. Germline lookup yields CDR1 LNHDA and CDR2 SQIVND (reference sequence). CDR3 nucleotides: TGTGCCAGTAGTCATTCACTGACCGGGACTAGCGTATACGAGCAGTACTTC. It codes for CASSHSLTGTSVYEQYF.

The gene calls are TRBV11-2 and TRBJ1-6; D perhaps matches TRBD1 (5 bases). The CDR3 extends over 15 amino acids. Trimming shortened V by 3 bases and J by 3 bases, and 9 bases separated the two germline ends. Germline CDR1 and CDR2: SGHAT and FQNNGV. The CDR3, as DNA: TGTGCCAGCAGCTTTAAGGGGCTCTATAATTCACCCCTCCACTTT. It encodes CASSFKGLYNSPLHF.

This clone appeared a few times. V and J are TRBV5-1 and TRBJ2-7; 13 bases fit TRBD2. The V segment lost 4 bases and the J segment 5 bases; nucleotides outside the gene matches: 12. The CDR3 consists of 17 residues. Per the germline V gene, CDR1 is SGHRS and CDR2 is YFSETQ. The CDR3 here is CASSRGLAGVGRNEQYF. The CDR3 DNA follows: TGCGCCAGCAGCCGTGGACTAGCGGGGGTGGGTAGGAACGAGCAGTACTTC.

This clone occurred a few times. The chain couples TRBV3-1 (or the pseudogene TRBV3-2) to TRBJ2-7; no clear D gene. V shed 1 base and J shed 2 bases, with 12 bases lying between them. The length of the CDR3 is 15 residues. In germline, CDR1 is LGHDT, CDR2 YNNKEL (reference sequence). CDR3 sequence: CASSQAYSITYEQYF. The CDR3 coding sequence is TGTGCCAGCAGCCAAGCATACAGCATTACCTACGAGCAGTACTTC.

This clone appeared once. The J gene is TRBJ2-5, the V gene TRBV5-4, with D hard to call. CDR3 length: 15 amino acids. CDR1 is SGHNT and CDR2 is YYREEE in the germline V gene (reference sequence). V was clipped by 1 base and J by 2 bases, with 12 bases between them. CDR3 residues: CASSLYRNSQETQYF. Here the CDR3 DNA reads TGTGCCAGCAGCTTGTACAGAAACTCACAAGAGACCCAGTACTTC.

This clone came up once. The V gene is TRBV7-2, the J gene TRBJ1-6; tentatively, D is TRBD1 (6 bases). V was shortened by 7 bases and J by 8 bases, with 15 bases between the two germline ends. The CDR3 loop spans 14 amino acids. Germline CDR1 reads SGHTA; CDR2 reads FQGNSA. CDR3 protein: CASILLGGHSPLHF. The CDR3 bases are TGTGCCAGCATCCTCCTAGGGGGGCATTCACCCCTCCACTTT.